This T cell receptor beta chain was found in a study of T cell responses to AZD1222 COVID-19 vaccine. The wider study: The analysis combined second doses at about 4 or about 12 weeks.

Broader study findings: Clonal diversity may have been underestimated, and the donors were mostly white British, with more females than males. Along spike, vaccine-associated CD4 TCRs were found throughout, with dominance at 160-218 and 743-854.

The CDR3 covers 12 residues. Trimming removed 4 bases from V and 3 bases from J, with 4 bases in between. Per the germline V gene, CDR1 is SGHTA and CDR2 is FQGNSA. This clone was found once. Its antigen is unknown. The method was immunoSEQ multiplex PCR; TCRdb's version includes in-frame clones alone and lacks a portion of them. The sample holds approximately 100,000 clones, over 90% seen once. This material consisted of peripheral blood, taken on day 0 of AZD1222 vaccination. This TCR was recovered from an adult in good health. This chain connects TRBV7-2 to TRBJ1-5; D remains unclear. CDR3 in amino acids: CASSYFNQPQHF. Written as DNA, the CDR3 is TGTGCCAGCAGCTACTTCAATCAGCCCCAGCATTTT.